What follows is one TCR beta chain and its context. What it binds is not known. The germline V gene has CDR1 SQVTM and CDR2 ANQGSEA. The CDR3 is made up of 13 amino acids. V was clipped by 3 bases and J by 3 bases, with 11 bases between them. The authors extracted RNA and reverse transcribed it into cDNA as the sequencing template. Data came from immunoSEQ multiplex PCR; TCRdb stores just in-frame clones and leaves some out. Here the sample spans about 140,000 clones, around 87% being singletons. Documented treatment: oral pan-JAK inhibitor, 5-10 mg twice daily. The data belong to a study of CD8+ T cells in alopecia areata. Study observations and caveats: Sharing of TCRs across patients appeared less clear than in mice, possibly for HLA-related reasons. On tofacitinib, scalp clonality and expanded CD8+ clones among top 100 fell significantly.

The starting material was CD8+ T cells sorted from blood, obtained at week 4, from a patient treated with tofacitinib. The rearrangement joins TRBV29-1 to TRBJ1-2; D might be TRBD1 (6 bases). The clonotype comes from a human donor with alopecia areata. The CDR3 spells CSVEGGAHYGYTF. The CDR3 coding sequence is TGCAGCGTTGAGGGGGGGGCGCACTATGGCTACACCTTC.